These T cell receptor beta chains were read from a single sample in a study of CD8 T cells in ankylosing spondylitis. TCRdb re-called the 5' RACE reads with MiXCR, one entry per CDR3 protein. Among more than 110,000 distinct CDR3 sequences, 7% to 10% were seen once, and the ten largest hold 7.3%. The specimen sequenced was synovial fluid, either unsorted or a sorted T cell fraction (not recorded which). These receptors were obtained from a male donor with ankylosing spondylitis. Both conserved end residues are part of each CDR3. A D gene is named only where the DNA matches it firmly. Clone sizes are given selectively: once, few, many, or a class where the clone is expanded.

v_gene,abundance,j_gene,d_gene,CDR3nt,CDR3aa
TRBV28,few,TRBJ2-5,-,TGTGCCAGCAGTTTACTCAGGGGGGGGGAGACCCAGTACTTC,CASSLLRGGETQYF
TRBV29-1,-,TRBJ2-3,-,TGCAGCGTTGGCCGGAGGGCCGTAGATACGCAGTATTTT,CSVGRRAVDTQYF
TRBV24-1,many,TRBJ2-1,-,TGTGCCACCACCAGTTACAATGAGCAGTTCTTC,CATTSYNEQFF
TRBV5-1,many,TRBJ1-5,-,TGCGCCAGCAGCCCAGGGGTTTACAGCAATCAGCCCCAGCATTTT,CASSPGVYSNQPQHF
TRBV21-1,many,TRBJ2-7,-,TGTGCCAGCAGCCCCTACCGGGCCCGCAGGGACAGGTACGAGCAGTACTTC,CASSPYRARRDRYEQYF
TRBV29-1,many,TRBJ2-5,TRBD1,TGCAGCGTTGAAGACAGGGGGCGGGAGACCCAGTACTTC,CSVEDRGRETQYF
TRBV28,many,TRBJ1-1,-,TGTGCCAGCGGCCTTCCAGGACTAACTCTTTACACTGAAGCTTTCTTT,CASGLPGLTLYTEAFF
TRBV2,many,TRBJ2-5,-,TGTGCCAGCAGTGAAGCGGGGGAGACCCAGTACTTC,CASSEAGETQYF
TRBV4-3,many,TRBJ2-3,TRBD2,TGCGCCAGCAGCCAACTCCCGGGACTAGCGAAGGATACGCAGTATTTT,CASSQLPGLAKDTQYF
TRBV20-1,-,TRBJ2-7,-,TGCAGTGCTAGAGATGGTAATTCCTTCTCCTACGAGCAGTACTTC,CSARDGNSFSYEQYF
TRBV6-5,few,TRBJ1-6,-,TGTGCCAGCAGTTGGGCGGGGTCCAATAATTCACCCCTCCACTTT,CASSWAGSNNSPLHF
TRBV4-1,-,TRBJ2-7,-,TGCGCCAGCAGCCCCCGGGACAGCGGGGGCTACGAGCAGTACTTC,CASSPRDSGGYEQYF
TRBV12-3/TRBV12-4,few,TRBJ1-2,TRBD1,TGTGCCAGCAGTTTAGACAGGGGGAGATACTATGGCTACACCTTC,CASSLDRGRYYGYTF
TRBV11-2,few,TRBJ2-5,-,TGTGCCAGCAGCAGCGGAGGTGCAGAGACCCAGTACTTC,CASSSGGAETQYF
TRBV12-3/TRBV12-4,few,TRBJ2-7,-,TGTGCCAGCAGTTTCTGGCAGGGCGAGGCCGAGCAGTACTTC,CASSFWQGEAEQYF
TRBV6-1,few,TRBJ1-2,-,TGTGCCAGCACATGGGACGGAAACCTGCTAGCTAACTATGGCTACACCTTC,CASTWDGNLLANYGYTF
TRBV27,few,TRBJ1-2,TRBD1,TGTGCCAGCAAAAGTCAGGGGGCCTTCTATGGCTACACCTTC,CASKSQGAFYGYTF
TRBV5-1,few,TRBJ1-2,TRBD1,TGCGCCAGCAGCTTCGGACAGGGGGGTTATCAGGGCTACACCTTC,CASSFGQGGYQGYTF
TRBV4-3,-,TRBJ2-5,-,TGCGCCAGCAGCCAAGGCCCCCAAGAGACCCAGTACTTC,CASSQGPQETQYF
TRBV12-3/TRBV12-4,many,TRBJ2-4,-,TGTGCCAGCAGTTTGAACAGGGCCCACGACATTCAGTACTTC,CASSLNRAHDIQYF
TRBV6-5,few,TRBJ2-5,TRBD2,TGTGCCAGCAGTTATTCCGGGACTAGCTCGGGTTGGACCCAGTACTTC,CASSYSGTSSGWTQYF
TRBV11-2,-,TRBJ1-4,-,TGTGCCAGCAGCTCATTCGGGACGCAGGGCGAAAAACTGTTTTTT,CASSSFGTQGEKLFF
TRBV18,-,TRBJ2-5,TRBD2,TGTGCCAGCTCACCCCCCGGGACTAGATTCGAGACCCAGTACTTC,CASSPPGTRFETQYF
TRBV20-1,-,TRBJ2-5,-,TGCAGTGCTCTACCCCGGGGGGAGACCCAGTACTTC,CSALPRGETQYF
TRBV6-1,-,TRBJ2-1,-,TGTGCCAGCAGGGAAACAGTATACAATGAGCAGTTCTTC,CASRETVYNEQFF
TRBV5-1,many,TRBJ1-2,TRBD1,TGCGCCAGCAGCTTGGATGGACAGGGGGCGAATGGCTACACCTTC,CASSLDGQGANGYTF
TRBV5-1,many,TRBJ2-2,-,TGCGCCAGCAGCTTGGCCCCGGAGAACACCGGGGAGCTGTTTTTT,CASSLAPENTGELFF
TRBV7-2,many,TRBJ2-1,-,TGTGCCAGCAGTGCCTTCGACAATGAGCAGTTCTTC,CASSAFDNEQFF
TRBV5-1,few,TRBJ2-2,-,TGCGCCAGCAGCACCGACACGGGGGACACCGGGGAGCTGTTTTTT,CASSTDTGDTGELFF
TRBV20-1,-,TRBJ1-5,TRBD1,TGCAGTGCTAGACAGGGGGGTCAGCCCCAGCATTTT,CSARQGGQPQHF
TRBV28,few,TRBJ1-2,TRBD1,TGTGCCAGCAGCTCCGGACAGGGGTGGAATGGCTACACCTTC,CASSSGQGWNGYTF
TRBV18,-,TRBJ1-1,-,TGTGCCAGCTCACCACCCGGGACTGAAGCTTTCTTT,CASSPPGTEAFF
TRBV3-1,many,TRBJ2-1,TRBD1,TGTGCCAGCAGCCCGTTCCCGGGACAGAGCTACAATGAGCAGTTCTTC,CASSPFPGQSYNEQFF
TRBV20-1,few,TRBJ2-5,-,TGCAGTGCGCCAACTTGGGAGACCCAGTACTTC,CSAPTWETQYF
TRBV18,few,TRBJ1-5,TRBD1,TGTGCCAGCTCACCAGACAGGGGCGGCAATCAGCCCCAGCATTTT,CASSPDRGGNQPQHF
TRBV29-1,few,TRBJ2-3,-,TGCAGCGTTGTGGCCACAGTCCAAATCTTT,CSVVATVQIF
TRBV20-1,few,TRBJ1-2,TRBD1,TGCAGTGCTAGTGACCAGGGGGCGCGTGGCTACACCTTC,CSASDQGARGYTF
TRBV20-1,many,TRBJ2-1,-,TGCAGTGCTAGCGGGAGTTACTACTTCAATGAGCAGTTCTTC,CSASGSYYFNEQFF
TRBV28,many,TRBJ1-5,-,TGTGCCAGCAGTCCGGGGAGTCGGGGCAATCAGCCCCAGCATTTT,CASSPGSRGNQPQHF
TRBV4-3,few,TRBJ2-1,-,TGCGCCAGCAGCCGACGGGACCCCGGCAATGAGCAGTTCTTC,CASSRRDPGNEQFF
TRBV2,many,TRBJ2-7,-,TGTGCCAGCATGGGCAACAGGTGGGAGCAGTACTTC,CASMGNRWEQYF
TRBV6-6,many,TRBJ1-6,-,TGTGCCAGCAGCCGACCAGGGAATACACCCCTCCACTTT,CASSRPGNTPLHF
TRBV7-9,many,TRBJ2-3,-,TGTGCCAGCAGTCGAAGTGACGGAACTAGCACAGATACGCAGTATTTT,CASSRSDGTSTDTQYF
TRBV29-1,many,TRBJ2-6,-,TGCAGCGTTCTATTAGGGACTCTACCTGGGGCCAACGTCCTGACTTTC,CSVLLGTLPGANVLTF
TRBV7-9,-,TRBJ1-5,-,TGTGCCATCAGCCTCGGGCCTGGAGAACAGCCCCAGCATTTT,CAISLGPGEQPQHF
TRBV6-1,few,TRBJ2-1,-,TGTGCCAGCAGACCCGGAACACTCTCCTACAATGAGCAGTTCTTC,CASRPGTLSYNEQFF
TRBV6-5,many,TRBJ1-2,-,TGTGCCAGCAGTTACTCGAAGGGAAATGGCTACACCTTC,CASSYSKGNGYTF
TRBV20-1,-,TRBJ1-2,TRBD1,TGCAGTGCCACCCCGACAGGGAACTATGGCTACACCTTC,CSATPTGNYGYTF
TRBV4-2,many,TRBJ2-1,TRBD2,TGTGCCAGCAGCCAGCGCTCTAGCGGGAGTATTGAGCAGTTCTTC,CASSQRSSGSIEQFF
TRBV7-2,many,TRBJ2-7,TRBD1,TGTGCCAGCAGCCTGACAGGGCCAGCCTACGAGCAGTACTTC,CASSLTGPAYEQYF
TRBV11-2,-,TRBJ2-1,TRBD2,TGTGCCAGCAGCTTAATAGCGGGAGGGTCCTACAATGAGCAGTTCTTC,CASSLIAGGSYNEQFF
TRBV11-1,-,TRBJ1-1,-,TGTGCCAGCAATTACGGGACCTCCACTGAAGCTTTCTTT,CASNYGTSTEAFF
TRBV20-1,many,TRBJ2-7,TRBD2,TGCAGTGCTAGAGCGGGAGGGAGCTCCTACGAGCAGTACTTC,CSARAGGSSYEQYF
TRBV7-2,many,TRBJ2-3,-,TGTGCCAGCAGCTTCGCCAGACACACAGATACGCAGTATTTT,CASSFARHTDTQYF
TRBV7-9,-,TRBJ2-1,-,TGTGCCAGCAGCCGTGCCCGGGACAATATTATGGATGAGCAGTTCTTC,CASSRARDNIMDEQFF